Listed below are T cell receptor beta chains from one sample, sequenced in a study of beta chain features in type 1 diabetes. Here immunoSEQ multiplex PCR was the method, and the copy in TCRdb shows in-frame clones only, minus some. This table holds 300,000 to 350,000 clones, around 20% found once. Sequencing was carried out using naive CD4+ T cells from blood. The receptors were sampled from a young woman in good health. Each CDR3 is given with its conserved first and last residue. A D gene is named only where the DNA matches it firmly. A clone size is listed for some rows: how often the clone was seen (once, few, many), or a class if it is expanded.

abundance	v_gene	j_gene	d_gene	CDR3nt	CDR3aa
.	TRBV21-1	TRBJ2-3	.	TGTGCCAGCAGCAATTCGACTGGCGCTGGCACAGATACGCAGTATTTT	CASSNSTGAGTDTQYF
few	TRBV19	TRBJ2-1	TRBD2	TGTGCCAGTAGTCGAGGGCGGGAGGGCAATGAGCAGTTCTTC	CASSRGREGNEQFF
.	TRBV5-4	TRBJ1-5	.	TGTGCCAGCAGCTTGGATGGAGGAGGGAATCAGCCCCAGCATTTT	CASSLDGGGNQPQHF
.	TRBV6-5	TRBJ2-5	.	TGTGCCAGCAGTATGTACAGTCAAGAGACCCAGTACTTC	CASSMYSQETQYF
.	TRBV9	TRBJ2-3	.	TGTGCCAGCAGCAAAATGCCAGGCTACACAGATACGCAGTATTTT	CASSKMPGYTDTQYF
.	TRBV9	TRBJ2-1	.	TGTGCCAGCAGCGTAGATGCGGGTGGCCCACGCGAGCAGTTCTTC	CASSVDAGGPREQFF
.	TRBV5-1	TRBJ2-7	.	TGCGCCAGCAGCTCCGGACAGCGGTACGAGCAGTACTTC	CASSSGQRYEQYF
few	TRBV18	TRBJ1-2	TRBD1	TGTGCCAGCTCACCATCCCAGGACAGGGTCTATGGCTACACCTTC	CASSPSQDRVYGYTF
.	TRBV5-1	TRBJ2-7	.	TGCGCCAGCAGTGCGGGGCGGGACAGCGAGCAGTACTTC	CASSAGRDSEQYF
few	TRBV14	TRBJ2-7	.	TGTGCCAGCAGCCAGCGGACATCCTACGAGCAGTACTTC	CASSQRTSYEQYF
.	TRBV7-2	TRBJ2-1	.	TGTGCCAGCAGCCCCCCTAACGACAATGAGCAGTTCTTC	CASSPPNDNEQFF
.	TRBV4-3	TRBJ2-1	.	TGCGCCAGCAGCCAATTACTAGAGTATGAGCAGTTCTTC	CASSQLLEYEQFF
.	TRBV4-1	TRBJ2-1	.	TGCGCCAGCAGCCAAGGACTGGCCAGAGCCTACAATGAGCAGTTCTTC	CASSQGLARAYNEQFF
few	TRBV9	TRBJ2-1	TRBD2	TGTGCCAGCAGCGTAAGCAGCGGGGATAGCAATGAGCAGTTCTTC	CASSVSSGDSNEQFF
.	TRBV5-1	TRBJ2-5	TRBD1	TGCGCCAGCAGCCCCTCGACAGGGCTACAAGAGACCCAGTACTTC	CASSPSTGLQETQYF
.	TRBV7-2	TRBJ2-3	.	TGTGCCAGCAGCTTAGCGGGGGGAACAGATACGCAGTATTTT	CASSLAGGTDTQYF
few	TRBV5-1	TRBJ2-3	.	TGCGCCAGCAGCTTGATGCAGGACACAGATACGCAGTATTTT	CASSLMQDTDTQYF
.	TRBV6-1	TRBJ2-7	TRBD1	TGTGCCAGCAGTGATTGGACAGGGGGAATCTCCTACGAGCAGTACTTC	CASSDWTGGISYEQYF
.	TRBV6-5	TRBJ1-6	.	TGTGCCAGCAGTCGCCGACTGGCACAGGGTTCACCCCTCCACTTT	CASSRRLAQGSPLHF
.	TRBV7-2	TRBJ2-2	TRBD2	TGTGCCAGCAGGTCGGGACTAGCGGGCAGCGGGGAGCTGTTTTTT	CASRSGLAGSGELFF
few	TRBV10-3	TRBJ2-5	.	TGTGCCATCAGGCCGAGTGGGCCTCAGGGGGAGACCCAGTACTTC	CAIRPSGPQGETQYF
few	TRBV19	TRBJ2-4	.	TGTGCCAGTACGAGGGCAGGGGCCGGAAACATTCAGTACTTC	CASTRAGAGNIQYF